A selection of T cell receptor beta chains follows, all from one sample in a study of shared clonotypes between healthy human individuals. Clones were sequenced by immunoSEQ multiplex PCR, and TCRdb holds only the in-frame ones, with some missing. In the table there are about 1,500,000 clones, roughly 96% of which are singletons. Sequenced: naive CD4+ T cells sorted from blood. Receptor source: a man in his thirties or forties in good health. The CDR3 runs from the conserved cysteine through the conserved F or W. D genes are given only for firm matches. Some rows mark clone size as missing; the rest say once, few, many or name a class of expanded clone.

TRBD2 TRBJ2-3 TRBV28 - CASSKRTSGRTDTQYF TGTGCCAGCAGTAAAAGGACTAGCGGGAGGACAGATACGCAGTATTTT
- TRBJ2-3 TRBV10-3 - CAISVGGERSDTQYF TGTGCCATCAGTGTAGGCGGGGAGAGGTCAGATACGCAGTATTTT
TRBD2 TRBJ2-3 TRBV20-1 once CSAAGLPILYF TGCAGTGCTGCGGGACTACCCATTCTGTATTTT
- TRBJ1-5 TRBV5-8 - CASSPGAQGLRRPQHF TGTGCCAGCAGCCCCGGGGCTCAGGGGCTAAGGAGGCCCCAGCATTTT
TRBD2 TRBJ2-1 TRBV7-9 - CASSAWTSGHYNEQFF TGTGCCAGCAGCGCATGGACTAGCGGGCATTACAATGAGCAGTTCTTC
- TRBJ2-7 TRBV7-2 - CASSFSGSYEQYF TGTGCCAGCAGCTTTAGCGGTTCCTACGAGCAGTACTTC
TRBD2 TRBJ2-5 TRBV7-2 - CASSPTTSGGGQETQYF TGTGCCAGCAGCCCGACGACTAGCGGGGGGGGCCAAGAGACCCAGTACTTC
- TRBJ2-3 TRBV14 once CASSLLRGSGTQYF TGTGCCAGCAGCCTACTTAGGGGGAGCGGTACGCAGTATTTT
- TRBJ2-3 TRBV7-2 - CASSLVGTDTQYF TGTGCCAGCAGCCTAGTAGGGACAGATACGCAGTATTTT
- TRBJ2-2 TRBV7-7 - CASSLVFGGELFF TGTGCTAGCAGCTTAGTTTTCGGCGGGGAGCTGTTTTTT
TRBD1 TRBJ1-4 TRBV5-5 - CASSLTGASNEKLFF TGTGCCAGCAGCTTGACAGGGGCGTCTAATGAAAAACTGTTTTTT
TRBD1 TRBJ1-3 TRBV14 - CASSQEKQGAAGNTIYF TGTGCCAGCAGCCAAGAGAAACAGGGGGCGGCTGGAAACACCATATATTTT
- TRBJ2-7 TRBV6-1 - CASRGIVYEQYF TGTGCCAGCAGAGGAATCGTCTACGAGCAGTACTTC
- TRBJ1-1 TRBV2 - CASSDRVGTEAFF TGTGCCAGCAGTGACAGGGTTGGAACTGAAGCTTTCTTT
- TRBJ2-2 TRBV18 - CASSPPTGSGTGELFF TGTGCCAGCTCACCACCTACTGGGTCGGGCACCGGGGAGCTGTTTTTT
- TRBJ2-3 TRBV30 - CAWNKGLSTDTQYF TGTGCCTGGAACAAAGGCCTAAGCACAGATACGCAGTATTTT
- TRBJ2-5 TRBV5-1 - CASGMTGQETQYF TGCGCCAGCGGAATGACAGGCCAAGAGACCCAGTACTTC
- TRBJ1-4 TRBV5-1 - CASRLQGINEKLFF TGCGCCAGCAGACTGCAGGGGATTAATGAAAAACTGTTTTTT
TRBD1 TRBJ2-7 TRBV11-2 - CASSLYMGQASTYEQYF TGTGCCAGCAGCTTATATATGGGACAGGCTTCAACCTACGAGCAGTACTTC
TRBD2 TRBJ2-1 TRBV27 - CASSLRARGRVYNEQFF TGTGCCAGCAGTTTACGGGCCCGCGGGAGGGTCTACAATGAGCAGTTCTTC
TRBD2 TRBJ2-1 TRBV4-1 once CASSQEWRELVNEQFF TGCGCCAGCAGCCAAGAGTGGCGGGAGTTGGTAAATGAGCAGTTCTTC
- TRBJ2-2 TRBV15 - CATSRDSSGSANAGELFF TGTGCCACCAGCAGAGACTCGAGCGGGTCGGCGAACGCCGGGGAGCTGTTTTTT
- TRBJ2-1 TRBV2 - CASDQTYNEQFF TGTGCCAGCGACCAGACCTACAATGAGCAGTTCTTC
- TRBJ1-1 TRBV2 - CASTQNWENTEAFF TGTGCCAGCACCCAAAACTGGGAGAACACTGAAGCTTTCTTT
TRBD2 TRBJ2-5 TRBV18 - CASSPARGTGGLKETQYF TGTGCCAGCTCACCAGCGAGGGGAACGGGAGGACTCAAGGAGACCCAGTACTTC
- TRBJ1-1 TRBV5-1 - CASSPPTAMNTEAFF TGCGCCAGCAGCCCCCCGACAGCCATGAACACTGAAGCTTTCTTT
- TRBJ2-7 TRBV28 - CASSPPGGWQYF TGTGCCAGCAGTCCCCCCGGGGGCTGGCAGTACTTC
TRBD1 TRBJ1-2 TRBV18 - CASSPLGQGETGYTF TGTGCCAGCTCACCTTTGGGACAGGGGGAAACTGGCTACACCTTC
- TRBJ1-3 TRBV18 - CASSLRGARGNTIYF TGTGCCAGCTCTCTTCGCGGGGCGCGAGGAAACACCATATATTTT
- TRBJ1-5 TRBV28 - CASSFLVRRTLNQPQHF TGTGCCAGCAGTTTTCTAGTCAGGAGGACACTCAATCAGCCCCAGCATTTT
- TRBJ1-3 TRBV4-3 - CASSQDLETGPSLGNTIYF TGCGCCAGCAGCCAAGATCTGGAGACCGGTCCCTCTCTGGGAAACACCATATATTTT
TRBD2 TRBJ2-7 TRBV30 - CAWGTGTSYSYEQYF TGTGCCTGGGGAACCGGGACTAGCTATTCCTACGAGCAGTACTTC
TRBD2 TRBJ2-5 TRBV7-2 - CASTTSGRWETQYF TGTGCCAGCACCACTAGCGGGAGATGGGAGACCCAGTACTTC
- TRBJ1-1 TRBV5-5 - CASSPVGQAEAFF TGTGCCAGCAGCCCGGTGGGTCAGGCTGAAGCTTTCTTT
- TRBJ2-3 TRBV5-1 - CASSLGFPGGADTQYF TGCGCCAGCAGCTTGGGGTTTCCTGGTGGGGCAGATACGCAGTATTTT
- TRBJ1-1 TRBV7-2 - CASSSRWGTEAFF TGTGCCAGCAGCTCCCGCTGGGGCACTGAAGCTTTCTTT
- TRBJ2-1 TRBV27 once CASTSEGQTAGSEQFF TGTGCCAGCACTAGTGAGGGACAGACCGCCGGGAGTGAGCAGTTCTTC
- TRBJ1-2 TRBV28 - CASSLLLGGYTF TGTGCCAGCAGTTTATTACTGGGGGGCTACACCTTC
TRBD2 TRBJ2-1 TRBV6-1 - CASSVSASGSSYNEQFF TGTGCCAGCAGTGTCTCGGCTAGCGGGAGCTCCTACAATGAGCAGTTCTTC
- TRBJ1-1 TRBV5-4 - CASSPGGGTEAFF TGTGCCAGCAGCCCGGGGGGGGGCACTGAAGCTTTCTTT
- TRBJ1-1 TRBV7-9 - CASSSPSNVNTEAFF TGTGCCAGCAGCTCTCCCTCCAACGTGAACACTGAAGCTTTCTTT
TRBD1 TRBJ2-5 TRBV11-2 - CASSLGQGAVETQYF TGTGCCAGCAGCTTAGGACAGGGGGCGGTCGAGACCCAGTACTTC
- TRBJ2-1 TRBV27 few CASRRSSYNEQFF TGTGCCAGCCGGAGGAGCTCCTACAATGAGCAGTTCTTC
- TRBJ1-1 TRBV30 - CAWSQVNTEAFF TGTGCCTGGAGTCAAGTGAACACTGAAGCTTTCTTT
TRBD2 TRBJ2-3 TRBV5-1 - CASSKGLVSDTQYF TGCGCCAGCAGCAAAGGACTAGTATCAGATACGCAGTATTTT